A single sample gave rise to the 2 T cell receptor beta chains below, sequenced in a study of beta chain features in type 1 diabetes. Investigators reverse transcribed all isolated RNA, so they sequenced expressed TCRB transcripts. Sequenced by immunoSEQ multiplex PCR; TCRdb stores in-frame clones only, minus some. The table lists some 660,000 clones, over 11% of them singletons. Study observations and caveats: Moderately but significantly shorter TCRB CDR3s were found in Type 1 diabetes patients in all four CD4+ subsets.

Their recognized antigens are unknown. The sequenced sample was naive CD4+ T cells from blood. These receptors were obtained from a young man with type 1 diabetes.

The chain has TRBV29-1 and TRBJ1-4; unclear D gene. Germline V gives CDR1 SQVTM, CDR2 ANQGSEA. Trimming took 8 bases from V and 2 from J, leaving 9 bases between them. The CDR3 covers 12 residues. The CDR3 loop is CSTQETNEKLFF. The CDR3 DNA is TGCAGCACCCAGGAGACTAATGAAAAACTGTTTTTT.

This clone occurred a few times. V and J are TRBV4-3 and TRBJ2-1, with D perhaps TRBD2 (6 bases). The CDR3 length is 15 residues. V was clipped by 1 base and J by 7 bases, with 14 bases between them. Germline-derived CDR1 and CDR2 are LGHNA and YSLEER. In DNA, the CDR3 is TGCGCCAGCAGCCAAGTAGGAGGGCTAGCGAATGAGCAGTTCTTC. This translates into CASSQVGGLANEQFF.